This TCR beta chain was profiled in a study of T-cell reconstitution after alpha-beta-depleted transplantation in children. Unique molecular identifiers tagged the TCRbeta library. TCRdb reprocessed the PCR reads with MiXCR, giving one entry per CDR3 protein. In the table there are approximately 630,000 distinct CDR3 sequences, 10% to 15% of which are singletons. Whole-study results and caveats: High day-60 TCRbeta diversity in some patients came from surviving recipient T cells and thymic progenitors. A year post-transplant, T-cell counts and diversity derived mostly from newly produced T cells.

A word on this clonotype: Antigen specificity is unknown.

Sequencing used PBMCs, obtained before TCRalphabeta/CD19-depleted stem cell transplant. This receptor was identified in a girl aged 2 to 9 with congenital amegakaryocytic thrombocytopenia, due to receive a stem cell transplant.

The CDR3: CASSRERVVLKNEQFF. As DNA, the CDR3 is TGTGCCAGCAGTAGAGAAAGGGTGGTTCTGAAGAATGAGCAGTTCTTC. The chain employs TRBV12-3 or TRBV12-4 and TRBJ2-1; D not resolved. Trimming took 5 bases from V and 7 from J, leaving 21 bases between them. CDR3 length equals 16 residues.